The entry below gives a single T cell receptor (beta chain) sequence along with its context. This clonotype is labeled medium-sized (0.01 to 0.1%). Its specific antigen is unknown. No base-level quality is on record; no much larger clone is a single base apart. This sample is part of a study of tumor-infiltrating lymphocytes in glioblastoma multiforme (dated 2017 in TCRdb). With regard to the full study: Whether intratumoral genomic heterogeneity fosters TIL diversity was tested through joint investigation of somatic mutations, TIL diversity and immune response activity.

Points the paper makes about the study in general: T cells were not sorted into functional subsets, and such sorting was noted by the authors as a future improvement. Because T cells carry unequal numbers of TCR transcripts, RNA-based TCR sequencing may distort clone frequencies. Generalizability was limited because only one glioblastoma patient was included in the TCR and somatic mutation analysis.

The CDR3 sequence holds 14 residues, the cysteine and phenylalanine included. The sequence is cut down to CDR3 DNA, 42 bases in frame from base 1. V drops 1 base and J drops 3 bases, leaving 9 bases in between. From the germline V gene (reference sequence), CDR1 is SGHAT and CDR2 is FQDESV. Using a modified ARM-PCR protocol with multiple V-beta primers and a C-beta primer, the team built TCRB libraries from RNA through three nested multiplex PCR rounds. Starting from approximately 0.49 ug of total RNA, TCRB-specific cDNA was synthesized using ProtoScript II Reverse Transcriptase and a C-beta primer. For the TCRB libraries, no unique molecular identifiers were described. In the third PCR, barcodes and adapters were added over approximately 23 cycles with Deep VentR (exo-) polymerase, after which 250-500 bp bands were gel purified. TCRB libraries were sequenced on an Illumina HiSeq 2500 with 250 bp paired-end reads. The authors processed their data as follows. The reads were cleaned with Trimmomatic, merged with FLASH and assigned V, D and J segments with MiGEC before being analyzed in VDJtools. Repertoire diversity was quantified with the Shannon-Wiener diversity index calculated using VDJtools. TCRdb took the public reads, trimmed them with fastp at Q25, ran MiXCR for clone calling and kept in-frame beta chains. When rows share a CDR3 protein, they turn into one entry using the most common DNA and genes. It is TCRdb's table, rather than the study itself, that gives the V and J calls and clone size. Counted in this sample were about 32,000 distinct CDR3 sequences; under 70% of them appeared once. Of the sample, around a third falls within the top ten clones.

For each of the roughly 11 tumor samples, the AllPrep DNA/RNA mini kit was used to purify genomic DNA and total RNA simultaneously. OD 260/280 ratios above 1.9 and RNA integrity numbers above 6.5 were observed for all RNA. The chain is encoded by TRBV11-1 joined to TRBJ1-2; the D gene is unclear. The sample taken for sequencing was brain tumor tissue. The sequence came from a male donor with glioblastoma. The DNA sequence is as follows: TGTGCCAGCAGCTTAGGGGCGGTGGACTATGGCTACACCTTC. Its protein reads: CASSLGAVDYGYTF.